The source of this TCR beta chain is a study of beta chain features in type 1 diabetes. A word on this clone: Its antigen is undetermined.

The CDR3 consists of 15 residues. CDR1 and CDR2 from the germline V gene are SGHTS and YDEGEE. Trimming took off 3 bases at V and 4 bases at J, with 13 bases between the two ends. Overall study findings and caveats: Shortening of TCRB CDR3s, moderate but significant, appeared in all four CD4+ subsets of Type 1 diabetes patients.

TCRB transcripts that were expressed got sequenced, as all of the isolated RNA had been reverse transcribed. Profiled with immunoSEQ multiplex PCR; TCRdb holds only in-frame clones, not every one. The repertoire holds about 170,000 clones, with around 8% as singletons. The V gene is TRBV5-8, the J gene TRBJ2-2; maybe TRBD2 (5 bases). The clonotype was recovered from a woman between 35 and 50 years old with type 1 diabetes. The sequencing sample was made of central memory CD4+ T cells from blood. This CDR3 is CASSSGLARTGELFF. CDR3 bases: TGTGCCAGCAGCTCGGGATTGGCACGCACCGGGGAGCTGTTTTTT.